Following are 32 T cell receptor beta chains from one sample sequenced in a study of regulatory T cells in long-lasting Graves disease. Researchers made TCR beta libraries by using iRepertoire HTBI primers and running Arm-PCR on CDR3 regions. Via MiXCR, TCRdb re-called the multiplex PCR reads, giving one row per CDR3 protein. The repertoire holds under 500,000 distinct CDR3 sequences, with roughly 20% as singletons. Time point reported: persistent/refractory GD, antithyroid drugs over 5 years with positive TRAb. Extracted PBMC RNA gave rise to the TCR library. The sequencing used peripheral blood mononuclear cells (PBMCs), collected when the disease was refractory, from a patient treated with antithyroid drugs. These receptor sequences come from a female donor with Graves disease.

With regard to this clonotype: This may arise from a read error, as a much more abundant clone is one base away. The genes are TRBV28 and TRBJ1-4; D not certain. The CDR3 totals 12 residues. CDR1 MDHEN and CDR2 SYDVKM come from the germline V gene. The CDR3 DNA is TGTGCCAGCAGCTCTGCGATGGAAAAACCGTTTTTT. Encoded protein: CASSSAMEKPFF.

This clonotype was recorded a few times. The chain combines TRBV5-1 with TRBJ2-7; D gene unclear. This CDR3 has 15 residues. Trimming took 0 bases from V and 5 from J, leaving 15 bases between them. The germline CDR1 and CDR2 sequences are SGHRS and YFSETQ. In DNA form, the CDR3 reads TGCGCCAGCAGCTTGGCAACCACCGGACGTGACGAGCAGTACTTC. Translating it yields CASSLATTGRDEQYF.

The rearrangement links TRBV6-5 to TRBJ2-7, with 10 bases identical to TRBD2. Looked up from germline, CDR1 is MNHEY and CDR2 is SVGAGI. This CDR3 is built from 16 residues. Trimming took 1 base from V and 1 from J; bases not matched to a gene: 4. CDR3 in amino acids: CASSYYLGLASYEQYF. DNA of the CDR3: TGTGCCAGCAGTTACTATTTGGGACTAGCGTCCTACGAGCAGTACTTC.

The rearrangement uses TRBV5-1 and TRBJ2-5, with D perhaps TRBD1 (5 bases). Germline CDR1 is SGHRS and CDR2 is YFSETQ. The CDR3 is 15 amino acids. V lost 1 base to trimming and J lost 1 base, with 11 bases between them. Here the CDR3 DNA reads TGCGCCAGCAGCTTGCGCCCAGGGTTCCAAGAGACCCAGTACTTC. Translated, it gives CASSLRPGFQETQYF.

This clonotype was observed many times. The CDR3 region is CASSFPGGSGYTF. The DNA for the CDR3 is TGTGCCAGCAGTTTCCCAGGGGGCTCTGGCTACACCTTC. The J gene is TRBJ1-2, the V gene TRBV12-3 or TRBV12-4, with 8 bases aligning to TRBD1. J gave up 7 bases and V 3 bases, and 4 bases lay outside the gene matches. The CDR3 totals 13 residues.

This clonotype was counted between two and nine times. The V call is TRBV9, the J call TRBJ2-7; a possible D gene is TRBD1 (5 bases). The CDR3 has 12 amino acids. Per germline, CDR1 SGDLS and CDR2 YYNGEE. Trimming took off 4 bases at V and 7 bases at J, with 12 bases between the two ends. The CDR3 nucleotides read TGTGCCAGCAGCCCAGGGATTCAGGAGCAGTACTTC. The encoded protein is CASSPGIQEQYF.

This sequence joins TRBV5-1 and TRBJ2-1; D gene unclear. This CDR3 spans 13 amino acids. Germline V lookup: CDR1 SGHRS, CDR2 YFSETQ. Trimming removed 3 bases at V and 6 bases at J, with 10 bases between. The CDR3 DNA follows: TGCGCCAGCAGCTCTATAGGCACCAATGAGCAGTTCTTC. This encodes CASSSIGTNEQFF.

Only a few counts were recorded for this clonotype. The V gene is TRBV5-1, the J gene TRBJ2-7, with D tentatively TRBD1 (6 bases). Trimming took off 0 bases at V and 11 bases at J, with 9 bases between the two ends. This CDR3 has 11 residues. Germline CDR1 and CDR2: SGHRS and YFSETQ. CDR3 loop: CASSLGTEEYF. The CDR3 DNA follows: TGCGCCAGCAGCTTGGGGACAGAGGAGTACTTC.

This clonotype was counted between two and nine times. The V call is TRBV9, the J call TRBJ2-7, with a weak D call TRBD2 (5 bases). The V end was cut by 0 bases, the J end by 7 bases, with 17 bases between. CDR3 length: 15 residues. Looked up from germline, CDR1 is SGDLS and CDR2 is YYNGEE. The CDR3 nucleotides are TGTGCCAGCAGCGTAGGGCCTTCCACCACGGGGGAGCAGTACTTC. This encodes CASSVGPSTTGEQYF.

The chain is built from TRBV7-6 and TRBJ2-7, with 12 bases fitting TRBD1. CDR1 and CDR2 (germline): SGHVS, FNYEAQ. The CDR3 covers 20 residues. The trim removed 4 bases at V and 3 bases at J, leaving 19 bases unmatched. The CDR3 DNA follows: TGTGCCAGCAGCTCCCCCATCTCCGGGACAGGGGGCCTAGCGGGCTACGAGCAGTACTTC. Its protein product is CASSSPISGTGGLAGYEQYF.

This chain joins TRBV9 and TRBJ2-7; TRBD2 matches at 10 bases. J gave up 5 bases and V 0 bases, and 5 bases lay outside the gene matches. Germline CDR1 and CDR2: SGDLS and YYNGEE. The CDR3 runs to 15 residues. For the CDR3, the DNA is TGTGCCAGCAGCGTAGGCAGGACTAGCGGAGACGAGCAGTACTTC. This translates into CASSVGRTSGDEQYF.

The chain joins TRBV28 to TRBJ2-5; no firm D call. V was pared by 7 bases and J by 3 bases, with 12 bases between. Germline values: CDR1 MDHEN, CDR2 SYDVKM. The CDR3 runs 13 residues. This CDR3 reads CASTETVKETQYF. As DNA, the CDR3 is TGTGCCAGCACGGAAACAGTAAAAGAGACCCAGTACTTC.

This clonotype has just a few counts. DNA of the CDR3: TGTGCCTGGAGTAGCGGGCTAGGGGGAGATACGCAGTATTTT. Its translation: CAWSSGLGGDTQYF. The chain employs TRBV30 and TRBJ2-3; D assignment may be TRBD1 or TRBD2 (6 bases each). From germline, CDR1 is GTSNPN and CDR2 SVGIG (reference sequence). The CDR3 extends over 14 amino acids. The ends were cut back, 2 bases at V and 5 bases at J, with 14 bases in the middle.

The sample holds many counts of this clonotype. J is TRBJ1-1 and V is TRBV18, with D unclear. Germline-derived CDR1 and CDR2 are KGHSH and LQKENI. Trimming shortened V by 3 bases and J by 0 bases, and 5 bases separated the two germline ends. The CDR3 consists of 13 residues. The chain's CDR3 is CASSPELNTEAFF. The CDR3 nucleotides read TGTGCCAGCTCACCTGAACTGAACACTGAAGCTTTCTTT.

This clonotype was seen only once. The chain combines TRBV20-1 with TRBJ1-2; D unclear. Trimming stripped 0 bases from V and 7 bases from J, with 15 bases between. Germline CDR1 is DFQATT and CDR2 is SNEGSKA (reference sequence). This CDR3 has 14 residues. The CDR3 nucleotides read TGCAGTGCTAGAGATCGAGGGCTTGTGGGTGGCTACACCTTC. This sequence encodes CSARDRGLVGGYTF.

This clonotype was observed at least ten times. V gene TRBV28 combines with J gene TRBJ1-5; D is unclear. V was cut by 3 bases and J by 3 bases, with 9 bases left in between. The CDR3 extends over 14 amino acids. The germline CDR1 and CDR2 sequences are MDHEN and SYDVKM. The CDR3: CASSFGRYNQPQHF. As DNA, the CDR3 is TGTGCCAGCAGTTTCGGTCGGTACAATCAGCCCCAGCATTTT.

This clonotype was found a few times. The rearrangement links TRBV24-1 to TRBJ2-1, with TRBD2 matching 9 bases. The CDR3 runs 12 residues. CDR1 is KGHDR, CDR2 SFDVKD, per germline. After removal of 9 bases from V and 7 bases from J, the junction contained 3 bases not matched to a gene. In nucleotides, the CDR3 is TGTGCCACCCGCGGGAGGGGAAATGAGCAGTTCTTC. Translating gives CATRGRGNEQFF.

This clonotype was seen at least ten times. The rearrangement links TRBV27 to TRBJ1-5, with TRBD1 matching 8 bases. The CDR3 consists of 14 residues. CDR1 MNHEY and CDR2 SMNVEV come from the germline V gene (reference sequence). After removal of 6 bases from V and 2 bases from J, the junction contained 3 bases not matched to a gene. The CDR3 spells CASREQGGNQPQHF. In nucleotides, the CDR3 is TGTGCCAGCAGGGAACAGGGGGGCAATCAGCCCCAGCATTTT.

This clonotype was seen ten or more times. Written as DNA, the CDR3 is TGTGCCAGCCGGGACCGCCTAGCCGGGGCCAACGTCCTGACTTTC. As protein: CASRDRLAGANVLTF. The chain uses TRBV27 and TRBJ2-6; the D call may be TRBD1 or TRBD2 (5 bases each). With 8 bases removed from V and 4 bases from J, the gap between germline ends came to 15 bases. The CDR3 runs to 15 residues. In germline, CDR1 is MNHEY, CDR2 SMNVEV (reference sequence). Using reference TRBV27 and TRBJ2-6 for the parts outside the CDR3, the full variable domain is EAQVTQNPRYLITVTGKKLTVTCSQNMNHEYMSWYRQDPGLGLRQIYYSMNVEVTDKGDVPEGYKVSRKEKRNFPLILESPSPNQTSLYFCASRDRLAGANVLTFGAGSRLTVL.

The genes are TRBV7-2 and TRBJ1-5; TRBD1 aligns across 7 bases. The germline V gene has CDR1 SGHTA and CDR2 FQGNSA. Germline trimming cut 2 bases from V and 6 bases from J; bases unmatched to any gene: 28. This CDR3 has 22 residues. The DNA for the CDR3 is TGTGCCAGCAGCTTATGCATCGTTACAACGGGGACAGAGCATGAAATGGGTCAGCCCCAGCATTTT. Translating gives CASSLCIVTTGTEHEMGQPQHF.

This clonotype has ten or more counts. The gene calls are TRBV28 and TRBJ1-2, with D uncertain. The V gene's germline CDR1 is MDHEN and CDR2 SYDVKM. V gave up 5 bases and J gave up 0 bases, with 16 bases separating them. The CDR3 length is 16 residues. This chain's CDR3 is CASSTDPGGTNYGYTF. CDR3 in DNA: TGTGCCAGCAGTACCGATCCCGGAGGGACTAACTATGGCTACACCTTC.

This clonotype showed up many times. This chain's CDR3 is CATGTSGTNRELFF. The CDR3 DNA follows: TGTGCCACCGGGACTAGCGGGACCAACCGGGAGCTGTTTTTT. The chain joins TRBV3-1 to TRBJ2-2; the match to TRBD2 covers 13 bases. CDR1 LGHDT and CDR2 YNNKEL come from the germline V gene (reference sequence). This CDR3 has 14 residues. J was trimmed by 9 bases and V by 10 bases; bases with no gene match: 8.

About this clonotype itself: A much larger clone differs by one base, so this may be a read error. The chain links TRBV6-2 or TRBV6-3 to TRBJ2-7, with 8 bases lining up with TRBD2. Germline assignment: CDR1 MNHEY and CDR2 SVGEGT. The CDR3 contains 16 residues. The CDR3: CASRSPSGLVSYKQYF. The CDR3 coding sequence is TGTGCCAGCAGATCCCCTTCGGGACTAGTGTCCTACAAGCAGTACTTC.

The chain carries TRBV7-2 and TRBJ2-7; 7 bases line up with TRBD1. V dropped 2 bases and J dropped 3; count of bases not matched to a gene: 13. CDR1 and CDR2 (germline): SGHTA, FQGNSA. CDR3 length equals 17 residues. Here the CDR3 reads CASSLKWAPGQLYEQYF. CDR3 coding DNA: TGTGCCAGCAGCTTAAAGTGGGCGCCGGGACAGCTCTACGAGCAGTACTTC.

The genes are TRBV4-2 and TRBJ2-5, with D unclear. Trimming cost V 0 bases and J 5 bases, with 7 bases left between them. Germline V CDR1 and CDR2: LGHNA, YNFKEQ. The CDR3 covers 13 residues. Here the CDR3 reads CASSQEGWETQYF. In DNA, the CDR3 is TGTGCCAGCAGCCAAGAAGGGTGGGAGACCCAGTACTTC.

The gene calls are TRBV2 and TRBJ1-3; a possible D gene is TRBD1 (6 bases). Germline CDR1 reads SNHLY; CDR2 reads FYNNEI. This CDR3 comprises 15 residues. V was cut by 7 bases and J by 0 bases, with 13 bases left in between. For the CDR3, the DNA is TGTGCCAGCATTCCCGACAGGAACTCTGGAAACACCATATATTTT. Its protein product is CASIPDRNSGNTIYF.

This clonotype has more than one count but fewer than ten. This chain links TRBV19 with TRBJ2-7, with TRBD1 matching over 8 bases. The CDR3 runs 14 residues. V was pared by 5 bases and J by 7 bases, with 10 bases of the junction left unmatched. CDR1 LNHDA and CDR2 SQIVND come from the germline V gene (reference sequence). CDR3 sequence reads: CASSPQAGGWEQYF. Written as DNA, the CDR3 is TGTGCCAGTAGTCCCCAGGCAGGGGGCTGGGAGCAGTACTTC.

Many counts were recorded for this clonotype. The CDR3 DNA reads TGCAGTGCTGGGAGAGGGGGGAGCAATCAGCCCCAGCATTTT. Protein: CSAGRGGSNQPQHF. The chain is built from TRBV20-1 and TRBJ1-5; D might be TRBD1 (6 bases). The length of the CDR3 is 14 residues. V was shortened by 5 bases and J by 1 base, with 12 bases between the two germline ends. The germline CDR1 and CDR2 sequences are DFQATT and SNEGSKA (reference sequence).

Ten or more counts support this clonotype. CDR3 bases: TGTGCCAGCAGTTTAGGGGACAGATTTCAAGAGACCCAGTACTTC. It specifies CASSLGDRFQETQYF. The rearrangement links TRBV28 to TRBJ2-5; 7 bases agree with TRBD1. CDR1 is MDHEN, CDR2 SYDVKM, per germline. The V segment lost 2 bases and the J segment 2 bases; nucleotides outside the gene matches: 5. The CDR3 sequence is 15 residues long.

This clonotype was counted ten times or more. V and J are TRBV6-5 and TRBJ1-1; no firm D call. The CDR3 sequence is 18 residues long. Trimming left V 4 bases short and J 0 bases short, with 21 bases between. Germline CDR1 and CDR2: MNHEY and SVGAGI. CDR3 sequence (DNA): TGTGCCAGCAGTTCCATCCATTCGGTGACGGCTTTGAACACTGAAGCTTTCTTT. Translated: CASSSIHSVTALNTEAFF.

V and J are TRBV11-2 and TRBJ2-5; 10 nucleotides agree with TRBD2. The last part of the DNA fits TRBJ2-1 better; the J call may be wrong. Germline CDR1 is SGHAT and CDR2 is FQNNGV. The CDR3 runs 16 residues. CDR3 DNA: TGTGCCAGCAGCTTCGAAGGGACTAGCGTAAACAATGAGCAGTTCTTC. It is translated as CASSFEGTSVNNEQFF.

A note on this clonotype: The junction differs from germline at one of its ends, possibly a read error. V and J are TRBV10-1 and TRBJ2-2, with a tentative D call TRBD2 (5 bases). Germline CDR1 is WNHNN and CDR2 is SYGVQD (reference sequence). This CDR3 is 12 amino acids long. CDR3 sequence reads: CASSDSAGELLF. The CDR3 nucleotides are TGCGCCAGCAGTGACAGCGCCGGGGAGCTGCTTTTT.